This TCR beta chain was captured by sequencing in a study of beta chain features in type 1 diabetes. Turning to the study itself: Examination covered 100 million to 140 million sorted cells spanning all samples.

The CDR3 spans 12 residues. The V and J ends lost 4 bases and 8 bases, in that order; junction bases with no gene match: 4. Germline CDR1 SGHDT, CDR2 YYEEEE. All of the isolated RNA was reverse transcribed, so expressed TCRB transcripts were sequenced. Sequencing was performed with immunoSEQ multiplex PCR; in TCRdb, only in-frame clones are kept and a portion is missing. The table has about 370,000 clones, around a tenth seen once; the top ten hold about 0.64%. Markers CD45RO/CCR7/CD25/CD127/CD95/CD27 served to sort CD4+ naive, central memory, regulatory and stem cell-like memory cells. This clone appeared a few times. Its antigen is still unknown. Overall study results and limits: A moderate, significant TCRB CDR3 shortening appeared in type 1 diabetes across four CD4+ subsets. Insertion counts at VDJ junctions were lower in type 1 diabetes patients, who also showed more deletions there.

Sequencing input: central memory CD4+ T cells from blood. The sequence came from a man younger than 40 with type 1 diabetes. The rearrangement uses TRBV5-6 and TRBJ1-2, with 8 bases lining up with TRBD1. The CDR3 DNA reads TGTGCCAGCAGCATTCGACAGGGGGGCTACACCTTC. As protein: CASSIRQGGYTF.